Listed below are T cell receptor beta chains from one sample, sequenced in a study of shared clonotypes between healthy human individuals. The protocol was immunoSEQ multiplex PCR, while the TCRdb copy is restricted to in-frame clones and leaves out a portion. The profile shows some 1,100,000 clones, 78% of them singletons. The sequenced material came from memory CD4+ T cells from PBMCs. The receptor set was obtained from a man in his late teens or twenties in good health. Some clones in this sample may be carry-over from other donors' samples. Both conserved end residues are part of each CDR3. Some rows mark clone size as missing; the rest say once, few, many or name a class of expanded clone.

clone_size | v_call | cdr3_aa
- | TRBV7-9 | CASSSPQLAGRNEQFF
- | TRBV2 | CASSEAGTPTDTQYF
- | TRBV11-2 | CASSFGVGAFF
- | TRBV5-1 | CASSPTEGPKTQYF
- | TRBV28 | CASTPGQGLSYEQYF
- | TRBV4-1 | CASSQNAGVEGEKLFF
once | TRBV7-9 | CASSLPHNEQFF
few | TRBV7-9 | CASSLSRGLNTEAFF
- | TRBV5-6 | CASSQLAGAVYSTDTQYF
- | TRBV2 | CASILTPAVYEQYF
- | TRBV5-1 | CASSSNGLAFGQETQYF
- | TRBV5-1 | CASSRGPETTGSEQYF
- | TRBV29-1 | CSAGRPGWEENIQYF
few | TRBV30 | CAWSVGGSNEKLFF
- | TRBV5-4 | CASSFGGVSSGANVLTF
- | TRBV9 | CASSTRLILAGIGGNTGELFF
once | TRBV5-1 | CASSVYNEQFF
- | TRBV5-4 | CASSLAASGRWETQYF
- | TRBV5-1 | CASAEGTGVSPLHF
- | TRBV2 | CASSELAGGGNTIYF
- | TRBV18 | CASSHGPRMEGTYEQYF
- | TRBV5-4 | CASSLAGGPYEQYF
- | TRBV5-1 | CASSPGISPQETQYF
- | TRBV27 | CASSLLGGYYEQYF
- | TRBV5-6 | CASRPGPYYNEQFF
- | TRBV29-1 | CSVEATGPSTDTQYF
- | TRBV9 | CASSVGGTSSYEQYF
- | TRBV5-5 | CASGSNREVQPQHF
- | TRBV9 | CASSSMASLKEAFF
- | TRBV9 | CASSVSPGGTGGINTIYF
once | TRBV2 | CASTGLAATQYF